This T cell receptor (beta chain) comes out of a study of cytomegalovirus exposure and HLA in healthy donors. Whole-study context: Earlier findings included approximately 120 million unique TCR beta sequences obtained from about 179 million T cells. Study-wide points: What a later analysis reportedly showed was that an Asian-associated ancestry cluster had fewer N-insertions than the roughly 720-donor mean.

It was with 60 Vbeta and 13 Jbeta primers that the PCR ran. Here immunoSEQ multiplex PCR was the method, and the copy in TCRdb shows in-frame clones only, minus some. This sample has about 200,000 clones; 70% to 80% occur once, and the top ten carry approximately 3%. Concerning this clone: The target antigen is unknown.

The CDR3 has 12 residues. V was clipped by 4 bases and J by 4 bases, with 9 bases between them. The germline V gene has CDR1 SGHRS and CDR2 YFSETQ. The source of this sequence is a woman aged 25 to 45 in good health and CMV-seronegative. This chain joins TRBV5-1 and TRBJ2-7, with D tentatively TRBD1 (6 bases). The sequenced sample consisted of PBMCs. The CDR3 protein is CASSTDRYEQYF. In DNA form, the CDR3 reads TGCGCCAGCAGCACGGACAGATACGAGCAGTACTTC.